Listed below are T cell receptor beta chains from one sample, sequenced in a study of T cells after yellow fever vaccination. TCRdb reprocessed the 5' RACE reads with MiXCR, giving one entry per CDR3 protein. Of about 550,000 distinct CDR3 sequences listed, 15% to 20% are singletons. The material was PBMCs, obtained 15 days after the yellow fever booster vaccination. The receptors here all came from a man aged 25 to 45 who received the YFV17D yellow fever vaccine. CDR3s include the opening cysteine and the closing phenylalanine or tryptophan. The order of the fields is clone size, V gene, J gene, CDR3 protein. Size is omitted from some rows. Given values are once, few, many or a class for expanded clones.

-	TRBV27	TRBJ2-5	CASSLRFLADYQETQYF
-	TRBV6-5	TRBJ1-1	CASRYDRTVNTEAFF
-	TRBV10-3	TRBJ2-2	CAISESLRGNTGELFF
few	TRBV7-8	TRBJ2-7	CASSFTSARGRTYEQYF
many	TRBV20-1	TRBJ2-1	CSAKTGALYNEQFF
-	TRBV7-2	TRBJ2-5	CASSRYAQETQYF
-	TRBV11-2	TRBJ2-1	CASGTLKSNEQFF
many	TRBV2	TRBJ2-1	CASAGTSGSSEQFF
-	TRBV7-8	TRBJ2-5	CATGQAETQYF
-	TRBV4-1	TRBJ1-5	CASSRSWGNQPQHF
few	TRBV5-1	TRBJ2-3	CASSLAAGVVPDTQYF
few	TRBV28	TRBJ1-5	CASNQRRLRNQPQHF
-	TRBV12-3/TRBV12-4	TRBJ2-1	CASRLAHFNEQFF
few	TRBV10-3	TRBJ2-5	CAISESELQETQYF
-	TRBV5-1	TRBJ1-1	CASSLVDWNTEAFF
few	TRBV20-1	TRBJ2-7	CSAGGWTSGRPYEQYF
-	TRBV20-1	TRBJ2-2	CSARVPGGTGELFF
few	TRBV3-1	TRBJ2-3	CASRGGLPTDTQYF
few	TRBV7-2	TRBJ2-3	CASSLTGNTDTQYF
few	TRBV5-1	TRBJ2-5	CASSFTVETQYF